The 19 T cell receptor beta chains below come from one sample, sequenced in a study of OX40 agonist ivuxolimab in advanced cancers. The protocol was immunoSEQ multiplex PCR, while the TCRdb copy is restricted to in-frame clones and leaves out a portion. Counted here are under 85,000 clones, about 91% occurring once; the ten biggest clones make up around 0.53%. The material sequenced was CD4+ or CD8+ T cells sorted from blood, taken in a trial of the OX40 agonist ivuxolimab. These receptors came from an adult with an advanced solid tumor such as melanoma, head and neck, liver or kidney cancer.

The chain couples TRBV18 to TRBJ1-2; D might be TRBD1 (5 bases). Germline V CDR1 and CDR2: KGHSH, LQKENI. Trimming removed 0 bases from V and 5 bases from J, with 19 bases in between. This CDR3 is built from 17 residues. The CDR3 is CASSPPNSLVGAYGYTF. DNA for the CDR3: TGTGCCAGCTCACCACCGAACTCTCTTGTCGGGGCTTATGGCTACACCTTC.

CDR3 sequence reads: CASSTPEGRGSYEQYF. CDR3 coding DNA: TGTGCCAGCAGTACTCCGGAGGGACGGGGCTCCTACGAGCAGTACTTC. The chain is built from TRBV11-2 and TRBJ2-7, with D maybe TRBD2 (6 bases). Between the trimmed V and J ends, which lost 6 bases and 0 bases, there was a span of 18 bases. This CDR3 has 16 residues. Per germline, CDR1 SGHAT and CDR2 FQNNGV.

CDR3: CASSFGDRGQQDTQYF. The CDR3 DNA follows: TGCGCCAGCAGCTTTGGTGACAGGGGGCAGCAAGATACGCAGTATTTT. The V gene is TRBV5-1, the J gene TRBJ2-3; 10 bases are a match to TRBD1. CDR3 length equals 16 residues. CDR1 and CDR2 from the germline V gene are SGHRS and YFSETQ. The junction had 8 bases not matched to a gene; V was cut back by 2 bases and J by 5 bases.

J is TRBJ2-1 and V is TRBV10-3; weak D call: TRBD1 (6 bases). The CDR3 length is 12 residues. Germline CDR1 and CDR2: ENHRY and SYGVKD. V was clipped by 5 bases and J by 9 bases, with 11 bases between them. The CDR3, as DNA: TGTGCCATCAGTTACAGGGATGGTGAGCAGTTCTTC. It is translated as CAISYRDGEQFF.

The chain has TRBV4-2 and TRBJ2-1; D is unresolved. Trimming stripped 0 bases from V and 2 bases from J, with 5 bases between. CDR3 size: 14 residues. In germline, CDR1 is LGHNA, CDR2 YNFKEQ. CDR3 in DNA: TGTGCCAGCAGCCAAGATCCCACCTACAATGAGCAGTTCTTC. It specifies CASSQDPTYNEQFF.

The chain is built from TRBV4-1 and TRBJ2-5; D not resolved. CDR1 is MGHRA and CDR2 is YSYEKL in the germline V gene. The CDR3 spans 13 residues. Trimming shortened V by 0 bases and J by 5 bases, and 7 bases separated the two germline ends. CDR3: CASSQENRETQYF. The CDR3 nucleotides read TGCGCCAGCAGCCAAGAGAACCGGGAGACCCAGTACTTC.

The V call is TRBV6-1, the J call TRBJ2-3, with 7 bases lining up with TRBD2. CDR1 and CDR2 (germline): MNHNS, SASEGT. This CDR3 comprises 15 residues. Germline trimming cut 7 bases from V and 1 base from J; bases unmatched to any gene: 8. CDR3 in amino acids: CASNPRAGGTDTQYF. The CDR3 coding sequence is TGTGCCAGCAATCCAAGGGCGGGGGGCACAGATACGCAGTATTTT.

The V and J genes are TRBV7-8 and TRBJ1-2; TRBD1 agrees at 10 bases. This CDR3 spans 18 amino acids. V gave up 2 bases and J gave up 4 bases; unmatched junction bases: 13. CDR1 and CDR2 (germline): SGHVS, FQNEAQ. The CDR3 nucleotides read TGTGCCAGCAGCTTATGGGGCTCAGGGGACAGGGGTGGCTATGGCTACACCTTC. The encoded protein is CASSLWGSGDRGGYGYTF.

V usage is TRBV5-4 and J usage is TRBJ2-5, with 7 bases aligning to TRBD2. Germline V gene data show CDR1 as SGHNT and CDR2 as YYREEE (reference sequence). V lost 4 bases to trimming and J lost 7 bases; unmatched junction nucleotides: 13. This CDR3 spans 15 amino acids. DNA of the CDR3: TGTGCCAGCAGCCCGGAAGCGGGGATGGGTGTGACCCAGTACTTC. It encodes CASSPEAGMGVTQYF.

The CDR3 nucleotides are TGTGCCAGCAGCCCGGGACAGACTAGCAATCAGCCCCAGCATTTT. This codes for CASSPGQTSNQPQHF. V gene TRBV25-1 combines with J gene TRBJ1-5; 7 bases fit TRBD1. CDR3 length equals 15 residues. From germline, CDR1 is MGHDK and CDR2 SYGVNS. Trimming took 6 bases from V and 0 from J; bases not matched to a gene: 5.

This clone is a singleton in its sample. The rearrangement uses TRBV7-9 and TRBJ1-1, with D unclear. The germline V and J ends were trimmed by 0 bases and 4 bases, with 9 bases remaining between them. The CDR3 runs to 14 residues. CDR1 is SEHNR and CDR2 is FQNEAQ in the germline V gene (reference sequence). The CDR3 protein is CASSLAGAGTEAFF. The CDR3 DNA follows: TGTGCCAGCAGCTTAGCAGGAGCAGGCACTGAAGCTTTCTTT.

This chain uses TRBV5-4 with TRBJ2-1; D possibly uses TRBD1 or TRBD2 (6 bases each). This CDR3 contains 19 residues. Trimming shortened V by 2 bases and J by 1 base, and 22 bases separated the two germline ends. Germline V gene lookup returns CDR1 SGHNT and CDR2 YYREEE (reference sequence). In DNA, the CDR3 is TGTGCCAGCAGCTTCTCTCTCTCGGAGGGGGGCCTTTCCTACAATGAGCAGTTCTTC. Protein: CASSFSLSEGGLSYNEQFF.

The CDR3 region is CASSPGFEVDTQYF. The CDR3 coding sequence is TGCGCCAGCAGCCCGGGCTTTGAGGTAGATACGCAGTATTTT. The gene calls are TRBV5-1 and TRBJ2-3; D is ambiguous. The ends were cut back, 4 bases at V and 5 bases at J, with 14 bases in the middle. CDR1 and CDR2 from the germline V gene are SGHRS and YFSETQ. The CDR3 covers 14 residues.

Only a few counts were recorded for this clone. The CDR3 DNA is TGTGCCAGCAGCCCTCAGGGGGCAAACGGGGAGCTGTTTTTT. This gives the protein CASSPQGANGELFF. V usage is TRBV7-9 and J usage is TRBJ2-2; 8 nucleotides line up with TRBD1. This CDR3 has 14 amino acids. The J segment lost 7 bases and the V segment lost 5 bases, leaving 6 bases of the junction unmatched. Germline V gene data show CDR1 as SEHNR and CDR2 as FQNEAQ (reference sequence). Filled out from reference TRBV7-9 and TRBJ2-2, the complete variable domain reads DTGVSQNPRHKITKRGQNVTFRCDPISEHNRLYWYRQTLGQGPEFLTYFQNEAQLEKSRLLSDRFSAERPKGSFSTLEIQRTEQGDSAMYLCASSPQGANGELFFGEGSRLTVL.

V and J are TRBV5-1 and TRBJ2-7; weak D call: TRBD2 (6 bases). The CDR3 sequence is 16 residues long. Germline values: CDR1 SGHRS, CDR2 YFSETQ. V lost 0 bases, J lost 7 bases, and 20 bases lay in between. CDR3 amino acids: CASSLADRGNRFEQYF. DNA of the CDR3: TGCGCCAGCAGCTTGGCCGATCGGGGGAACCGGTTTGAGCAGTACTTC.

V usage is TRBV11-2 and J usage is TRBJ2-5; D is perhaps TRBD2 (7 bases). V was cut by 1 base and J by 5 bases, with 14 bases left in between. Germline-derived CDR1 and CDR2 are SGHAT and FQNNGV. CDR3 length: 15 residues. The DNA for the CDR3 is TGTGCCAGCAGCTTAGTAGGGGGGGGTGCGGAGACCCAGTACTTC. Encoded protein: CASSLVGGGAETQYF.

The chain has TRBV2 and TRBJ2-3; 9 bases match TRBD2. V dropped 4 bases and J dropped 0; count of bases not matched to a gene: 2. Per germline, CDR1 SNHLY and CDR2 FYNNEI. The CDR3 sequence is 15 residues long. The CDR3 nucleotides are TGTGCCAGCAGTGGTAGCGGGGGTAGCACAGATACGCAGTATTTT. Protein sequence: CASSGSGGSTDTQYF. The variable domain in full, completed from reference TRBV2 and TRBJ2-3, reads EPEVTQTPSHQVTQMGQEVILRCVPISNHLYFYWYRQILGQKVEFLVSFYNNEISEKSEIFDDQFSVERPDGSNFTLKIRSTKLEDSAMYFCASSGSGGSTDTQYFGPGTRLTVL.

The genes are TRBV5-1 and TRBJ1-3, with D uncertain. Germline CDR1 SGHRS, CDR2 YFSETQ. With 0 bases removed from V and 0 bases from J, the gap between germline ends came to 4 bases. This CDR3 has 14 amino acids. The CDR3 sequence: CASSLGPSGNTIYF. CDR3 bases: TGCGCCAGCAGCTTGGGGCCCTCTGGAAACACCATATATTTT.

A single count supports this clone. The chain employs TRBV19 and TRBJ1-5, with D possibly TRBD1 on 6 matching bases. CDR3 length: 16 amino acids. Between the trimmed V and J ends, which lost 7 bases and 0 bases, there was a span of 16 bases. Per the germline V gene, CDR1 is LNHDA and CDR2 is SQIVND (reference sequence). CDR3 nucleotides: TGTGCCAGTAACGGGGGCGTGATTAATAGCAATCAGCCCCAGCATTTT. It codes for CASNGGVINSNQPQHF.